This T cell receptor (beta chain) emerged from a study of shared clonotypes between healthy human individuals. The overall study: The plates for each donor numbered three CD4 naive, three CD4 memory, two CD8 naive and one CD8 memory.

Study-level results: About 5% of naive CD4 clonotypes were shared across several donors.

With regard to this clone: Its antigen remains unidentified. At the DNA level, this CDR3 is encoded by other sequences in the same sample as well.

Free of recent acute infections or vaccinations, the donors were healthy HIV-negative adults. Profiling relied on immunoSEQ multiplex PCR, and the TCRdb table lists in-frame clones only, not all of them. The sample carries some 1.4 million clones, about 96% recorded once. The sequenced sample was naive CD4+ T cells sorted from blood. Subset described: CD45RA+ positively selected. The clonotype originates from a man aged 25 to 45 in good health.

The CDR3 sequence: CASSLVGGHNEKLFF. The DNA for the CDR3 is TGCGCCAGCAGCTTGGTGGGGGGCCATAATGAAAAACTGTTTTTT. The chain joins TRBV5-1 to TRBJ1-4; possible D gene TRBD1, 6 bases. CDR1 is SGHRS, CDR2 YFSETQ, per germline. Trimming removed 0 bases from V and 4 bases from J, with 10 bases in between. The CDR3 is 15 amino acids. Together with reference TRBV5-1 and TRBJ1-4, the CDR3 gives the full variable domain: KAGVTQTPRYLIKTRGQQVTLSCSPISGHRSVSWYQQTPGQGLQFLFEYFSETQRNKGNFPGRFSGRQFSNSRSEMNVSTLELGDSALYLCASSLVGGHNEKLFFGSGTQLSVL.